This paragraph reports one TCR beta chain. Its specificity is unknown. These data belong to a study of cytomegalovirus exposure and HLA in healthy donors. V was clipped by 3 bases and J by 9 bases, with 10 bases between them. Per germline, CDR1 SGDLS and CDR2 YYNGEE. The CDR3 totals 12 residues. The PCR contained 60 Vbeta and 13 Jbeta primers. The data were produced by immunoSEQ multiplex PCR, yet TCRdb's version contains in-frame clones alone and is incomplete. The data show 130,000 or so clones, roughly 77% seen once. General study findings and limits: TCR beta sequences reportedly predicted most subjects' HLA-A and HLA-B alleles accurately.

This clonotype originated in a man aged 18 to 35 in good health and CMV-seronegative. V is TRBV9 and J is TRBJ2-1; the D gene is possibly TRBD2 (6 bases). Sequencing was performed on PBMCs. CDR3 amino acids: CASSDRGCEQFF. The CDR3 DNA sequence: TGTGCCAGCAGCGATCGGGGGTGTGAGCAGTTCTTC.